This TCR beta chain was found in a study of blood T cell repertoires in COVID-19. Overall study context: The United States, Italy and Spain were the sources of the acute and convalescent COVID-19 samples. Sources were T cells, B-cell-depleted T cells, or PBMCs; the material itself was cDNA or gDNA.

As handled by the study authors: Nucleated cell number was recorded as an estimate derived from reference gene primer amplification. Here immunoSEQ multiplex PCR was the method, and the copy in TCRdb shows in-frame clones only, minus some. The V and J calls and the clone size are those of that table, but D and trimming were determined from the DNA. Of around 200,000 clones in the sample, 87% were seen once. This CDR3 has 14 amino acids. CDR1 and CDR2 from the germline V gene are MNHEY and SVGEGT. V trimming: 5 bases; J trimming: 5 bases; junction bases outside the gene matches: 9. The receptor comes from a man in his late teens or twenties with active or convalescent COVID-19. The sample was peripheral blood. The chain combines TRBV6-2 or TRBV6-3 with TRBJ2-7, with 7 bases fitting TRBD1. DNA of the CDR3: TGTGCCAGCAGTCCCCTCACAGGGGCCGACGAGCAGTACTTC. It is translated as CASSPLTGADEQYF.